This T cell receptor (beta chain) emerged from a study of blood T cell repertoires in COVID-19. Authors' data handling: Estimation of nucleated cell counts was performed using reference gene primer amplification. TCRdb's table, derived via immunoSEQ multiplex PCR, lists solely in-frame clones and lacks some. The DNA gave D and trimming, while V, J and clone size come from that table. The repertoire has under 250,000 clones, roughly 80% of them found once; the top ten carry approximately 3.2%. About this clone: Additional DNA sequences in this sample encode the identical CDR3.

The trim removed 5 bases at V and 1 base at J, leaving 10 bases unmatched. This CDR3 has 16 residues. In germline, CDR1 is SGHTA, CDR2 FQGNSA. This sequence originates from a woman aged 18 to 35 with acute or convalescent COVID-19. The chain uses TRBV7-2 and TRBJ2-7, with 8 bases fitting TRBD2. Material: peripheral blood. The DNA of the CDR3 is TGTGCCAGCAGCCCAAGAAGCGGGAGATCGTCCTACGAGCAGTACTTC. Encoded protein: CASSPRSGRSSYEQYF.